Below, 21 T cell receptor beta chains from the same sample are listed, as sequenced in a study of control samples from healthy donors and cancer patients. The protocol was immunoSEQ multiplex PCR, while the TCRdb copy is restricted to in-frame clones and leaves out a portion. The sample yields some 120,000 clones, around 87% seen once. Sequences were obtained from blood. The receptors originated from a man in his 60s in good health.

Written as DNA, the CDR3 is TGTGCCAGCAGTTACCGGCCCCAGACCTCTGGAAACACCATATATTTT. Amino acid sequence: CASSYRPQTSGNTIYF. The rearrangement links TRBV6-6 to TRBJ1-3; D gene unclear. From germline, CDR1 is MNHNY and CDR2 SVGAGI (reference sequence). The CDR3 is 16 amino acids. V lost 2 bases and J lost 0, with 11 bases in between.

This rearrangement joins TRBV7-8 to TRBJ2-3, with unresolved D. With 5 bases removed from V and 0 bases from J, the gap between germline ends came to 9 bases. The CDR3 has 14 amino acids. CDR1 SGHVS and CDR2 FQNEAQ come from the germline V gene. As DNA, the CDR3 is TGTGCCAGCAGCCCCTTTTCCAGCACAGATACGCAGTATTTT. Translation gives CASSPFSSTDTQYF.

The count of this clone is one. J is TRBJ1-3 and V is TRBV14, with TRBD1 identical over 7 bases. This CDR3 contains 14 residues. Trimming at V came to 4 bases and at J to 3 bases, leaving 3 bases not matched to a gene. Germline V CDR1 and CDR2: SGHDN, FVKESK. The CDR3 DNA reads TGTGCCAGCAGCCGCGGGACAGTTGGAAACACCATATATTTT. Its protein is CASSRGTVGNTIYF.

The genes are TRBV10-2 and TRBJ1-3, with D perhaps TRBD1 (5 bases). This CDR3 spans 15 amino acids. Germline assignment: CDR1 WSHSY and CDR2 SAAADI. V lost 0 bases and J 4 bases, leaving 10 bases between the germline ends. The CDR3 DNA is TGCGCCAGCAGTGAGTCGACCAGGACAGGAAACACCATATATTTT. Its protein is CASSESTRTGNTIYF.

The chain carries TRBV29-1 and TRBJ2-3; D unresolved. The germline V and J ends were trimmed by 3 bases and 2 bases, with 9 bases remaining between them. CDR3 size: 13 residues. Germline CDR1 SQVTM, CDR2 ANQGSEA. CDR3 nucleotides: TGCAGCGTTGAGGCCGACACCACAGATACGCAGTATTTT. Amino acid sequence: CSVEADTTDTQYF.

J is TRBJ1-1 and V is TRBV21-1; TRBD1 is taken as the D call from the table, unchecked against the DNA. TRBV21-1 is a pseudogene segment. The CDR3 is 16 amino acids. CDR3 bases: TGTGCCACCAAACGACTGGACAGGACCGGGAACACTGAAGCTTTCTTT. It encodes CATKRLDRTGNTEAFF.

V is TRBV6-5 and J is TRBJ1-1; D might be TRBD1 (5 bases). Trimming shortened V by 7 bases and J by 1 base, and 13 bases separated the two germline ends. The CDR3 loop spans 14 amino acids. In germline, CDR1 is MNHEY, CDR2 SVGAGI. The CDR3 nucleotides are TGTGCCAGCACTAAACTACAGGCGAACACTGAAGCTTTCTTT. It is translated as CASTKLQANTEAFF.

The chain joins TRBV10-1 to TRBJ1-5, with D uncertain. Looked up from germline, CDR1 is WNHNN and CDR2 is SYGVQD (reference sequence). This CDR3 spans 17 amino acids. Trimming left V 0 bases short and J 0 bases short, with 12 bases between. The CDR3 reads CASSESLDLYSNQPQHF. The CDR3, as DNA: TGCGCCAGCAGTGAGTCTTTGGATCTTTATAGCAATCAGCCCCAGCATTTT.

The V call is TRBV7-2, the J call TRBJ1-1; 8 bases match TRBD1. Germline V CDR1 and CDR2: SGHTA, FQGNSA. V lost 1 base and J lost 1; bases outside the gene matches: 2. This CDR3 comprises 15 residues. The CDR3 DNA sequence: TGTGCCAGCAGCTTAGGGGGGACAGGGAACACTGAAGCTTTCTTT. Encoded protein: CASSLGGTGNTEAFF.

V is TRBV7-2 and J is TRBJ2-1; D gene uncertain. The CDR3 is made up of 16 amino acids. Trimming removed 5 bases from V and 0 bases from J, with 14 bases in between. Germline-derived CDR1 and CDR2 are SGHTA and FQGNSA. The CDR3 is CASSAWLVASYNEQFF. The CDR3 nucleotides read TGTGCCAGCAGCGCGTGGCTCGTAGCCTCCTACAATGAGCAGTTCTTC.

The J gene is TRBJ1-2, the V gene TRBV29-1, with a possible D match to TRBD1 (6 bases). Germline V gives CDR1 SQVTM, CDR2 ANQGSEA. V gave up 2 bases and J gave up 7 bases, with 17 bases separating them. This CDR3 contains 14 residues. In DNA form, the CDR3 reads TGCAGCGTTGAAAACCCAGGGCAGGGGACTGGCTACACCTTC. Its protein product is CSVENPGQGTGYTF.

In this sample, this clone turned up once. The chain combines TRBV27 with TRBJ1-2, with a possible D match to TRBD1 (6 bases). Germline assignment: CDR1 MNHEY and CDR2 SMNVEV (reference sequence). The V end was cut by 7 bases, the J end by 3 bases, with 21 bases between. The CDR3 runs to 16 residues. In nucleotides, the CDR3 is TGTGCCAGCAAGTGGTCGACGTGGGGGGGCGACTATGGCTACACCTTC. Translation gives CASKWSTWGGDYGYTF.

In this sample, this clone turned up once. The rearrangement links TRBV5-1 to TRBJ1-6; 7 bases match TRBD1. The CDR3 spans 15 residues. J lost 5 bases, V lost 1 base, and 3 bases had no gene match. Germline V gene data show CDR1 as SGHRS and CDR2 as YFSETQ. CDR3: CASSLQQGNNSPLHF. DNA of the CDR3: TGCGCCAGCAGCTTGCAACAGGGGAATAATTCACCCCTCCACTTT. The full variable domain, rest sourced from reference TRBV5-1 and TRBJ1-6, is KAGVTQTPRYLIKTRGQQVTLSCSPISGHRSVSWYQQTPGQGLQFLFEYFSETQRNKGNFPGRFSGRQFSNSRSEMNVSTLELGDSALYLCASSLQQGNNSPLHFGNGTRLTVT.

This chain joins TRBV19 and TRBJ2-7; D is ambiguous. The CDR3 is 11 amino acids. V was pared by 1 base and J by 5 bases, with 3 bases between. Germline V lookup: CDR1 LNHDA, CDR2 SQIVND (reference sequence). This CDR3 reads CASSIADEQYF. The CDR3 DNA reads as TGTGCCAGTAGTATAGCGGACGAGCAGTACTTC.

The chain uses TRBV30 and TRBJ1-3, with D perhaps TRBD1 (6 bases). The V gene's germline CDR1 is GTSNPN and CDR2 SVGIG (reference sequence). The CDR3 length is 13 residues. Trimming left V 0 bases short and J 6 bases short, with 9 bases between. Here the CDR3 DNA reads TGTGCCTGGAGTGTAGGGGGGGCAAACACCATATATTTT. Its protein product is CAWSVGGANTIYF.

The rearrangement uses TRBV28 and TRBJ1-5; 9 bases match TRBD1. V shed 6 bases and J 7 bases; nucleotides not matched to a gene: 10. The CDR3 is 15 amino acids. The V gene's germline CDR1 is MDHEN and CDR2 SYDVKM. CDR3 nucleotide sequence: TGTGCCAGCAGGCCGGGACAGGGATCGAGCCAGCCCCAGCATTTT. Translation: CASRPGQGSSQPQHF.

The V gene is TRBV3-1 (or the pseudogene TRBV3-2), the J gene TRBJ1-1; D unresolved. CDR1 and CDR2 from the germline V gene are LGHDT and YNNKEL (reference sequence). The V end lost 1 base, the J end lost 3 bases, and 18 bases lay between the germline ends. The CDR3 has 17 residues. CDR3 nucleotides: TGTGCCAGCAGCCAAGGCGGTCGCTTGGAGGGATACACTGAAGCTTTCTTT. Translated, it gives CASSQGGRLEGYTEAFF.

The chain employs TRBV15 and TRBJ2-7, with D possibly matching TRBD2 (7 bases). Germline V gene sequence: CDR1 LNHNV, CDR2 YYDKDF (reference sequence). With 1 base removed from V and 1 base from J, the gap between germline ends came to 11 bases. The CDR3 sequence is 15 residues long. CDR3 coding DNA: TGTGCCACCAGCAGAGGGGGAGGGGGATCCTACGAGCAGTACTTC. Protein product: CATSRGGGGSYEQYF. Drawing the rest from reference TRBV15 and TRBJ2-7, the complete variable domain is DAMVIQNPRYQVTQFGKPVTLSCSQTLNHNVMYWYQQKSSQAPKLLFHYYDKDFNNEADTPDNFQSRRPNTSFCFLDIRSPGLGDTAMYLCATSRGGGGSYEQYFGPGTRLTVT.

The V call is TRBV4-1, the J call TRBJ1-1; D ambiguous. V dropped 3 bases and J dropped 5 bases, with 4 bases sitting between them. Per germline, CDR1 MGHRA and CDR2 YSYEKL. CDR3 length equals 11 residues. The CDR3, as DNA: TGCGCCAGCAGCCAGTGGACTGAAGCTTTCTTT. It specifies CASSQWTEAFF.

This chain joins TRBV5-6 and TRBJ2-2, with D perhaps being TRBD1 or TRBD2 (6 bases each). Germline V CDR1 and CDR2: SGHDT, YYEEEE. The V gene lost 7 bases and the J gene lost 4 bases, with 17 bases spanning the gap. CDR3 length: 15 residues. CDR3 amino acids: CASYRVGGRTGELFF. CDR3 nucleotides: TGTGCCAGCTACAGGGTAGGAGGGCGCACCGGGGAGCTGTTTTTT.

This chain uses TRBV30 with TRBJ2-5; possibly TRBD2 for D (5 bases). This CDR3 comprises 14 residues. Germline CDR1 reads GTSNPN; CDR2 reads SVGIG (reference sequence). V lost 5 bases and J 3 bases, leaving 16 bases between the germline ends. This CDR3 is CAWAFLGAKETQYF. CDR3 sequence (DNA): TGTGCCTGGGCTTTCTTGGGAGCTAAAGAGACCCAGTACTTC.